This TCR beta chain appears in the sequencing data of a study of T cell repertoires in cytomegalovirus infection. In the study overall: Both CMV infection and a matching HLA type were indicated by public TCR beta signatures. Study findings and constraints: Dominating the ex vivo response were HLA-C-restricted CMV-specific TCR beta clonotypes. Carriers of CMV plus the relevant HLA were identified by cumulative public TCR beta family frequency.

Regarding this clonotype: Antigen unknown. Since a much larger clone is just one base distant, this may be a read error.

One entry per CDR3 protein results from TCRdb running MiXCR on the reads. Here the sample spans 500,000 or so distinct CDR3 sequences, 16% being singletons. V dropped 8 bases and J dropped 7 bases, with 17 bases sitting between them. CDR1 and CDR2 (germline): MNHEY, SMNVEV (reference sequence). This CDR3 has 13 residues. The sample was CD8+ T cells from PBMCs. This TCR derives from a human donor in good health (CMV status not recorded). Some clones in this sample may be carry-over from other donors' samples. The gene calls are TRBV27 and TRBJ1-1, with D hard to call. Here the CDR3 reads CASGPSPTREAFF. CDR3 sequence (DNA): TGTGCCAGCGGTCCTTCTCCAACCCGTGAAGCTTTCTTT.